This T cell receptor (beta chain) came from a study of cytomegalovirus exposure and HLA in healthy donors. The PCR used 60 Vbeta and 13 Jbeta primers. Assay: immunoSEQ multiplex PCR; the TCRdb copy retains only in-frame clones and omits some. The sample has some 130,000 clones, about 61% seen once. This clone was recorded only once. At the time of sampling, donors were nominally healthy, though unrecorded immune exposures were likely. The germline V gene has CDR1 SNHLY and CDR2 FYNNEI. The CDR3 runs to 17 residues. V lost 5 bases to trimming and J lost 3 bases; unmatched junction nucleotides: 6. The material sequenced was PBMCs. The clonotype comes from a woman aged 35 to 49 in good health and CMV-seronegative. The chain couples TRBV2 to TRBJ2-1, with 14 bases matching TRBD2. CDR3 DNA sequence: TGTGCCAGCAGTCGAGGACTAGCGGGGGGAAGCTACAATGAGCAGTTCTTC. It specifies CASSRGLAGGSYNEQFF.